The clone carrying this TCR beta chain was recorded only once. What it binds is not known. Germline values: CDR1 ENHRY, CDR2 SYGVKD. The V and J ends lost 5 bases and 7 bases respectively, with 14 bases between them. The CDR3 runs 13 residues. The data are from a study of shared clonotypes between healthy human individuals. Study details: Each donor's CD8 memory used one plate, CD8 naive two, each CD4 subset three.

Assay runs were performed at deep level. In the original workflow: Owing to the provision of junction-only sequences devoid of quality scores by immunoSEQ, filtering differed. TCRdb's table, derived via immunoSEQ multiplex PCR, lists solely in-frame clones and lacks some. V and J calls and clone size are copied from that table; D and trimming were computed from the DNA. The repertoire includes roughly 2.6 million clones, approximately 94% of them detected once, and about 0.13% sits in the top ten. Study-wide points: Memory subsets had estimated richness that was generally smaller than that of naive subsets.

This chain joins TRBV10-3 and TRBJ1-1; D not resolved. The sample was naive CD4+ T cells sorted from blood. Subset described: CD45RA+ positively selected. The sequence came from a man aged 18 to 30 in good health. CDR3 residues: CAISPAGLIEAFF. DNA of the CDR3: TGTGCCATCAGTCCCGCGGGATTAATTGAAGCTTTCTTT.